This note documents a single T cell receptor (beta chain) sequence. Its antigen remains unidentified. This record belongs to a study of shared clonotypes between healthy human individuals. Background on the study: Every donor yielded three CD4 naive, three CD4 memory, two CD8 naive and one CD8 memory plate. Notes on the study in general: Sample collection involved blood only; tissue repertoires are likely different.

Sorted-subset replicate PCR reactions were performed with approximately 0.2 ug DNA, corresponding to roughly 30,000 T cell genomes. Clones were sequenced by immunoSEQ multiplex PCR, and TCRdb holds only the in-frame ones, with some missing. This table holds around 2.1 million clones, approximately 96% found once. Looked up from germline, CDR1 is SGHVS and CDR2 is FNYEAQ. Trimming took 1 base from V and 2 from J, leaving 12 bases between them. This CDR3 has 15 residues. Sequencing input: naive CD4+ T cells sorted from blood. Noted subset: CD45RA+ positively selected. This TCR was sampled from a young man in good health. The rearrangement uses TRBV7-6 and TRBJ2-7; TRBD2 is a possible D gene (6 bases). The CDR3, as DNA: TGTGCCAGCAGCTTAGTAGCGGCTAACCCCTACGAGCAGTACTTC. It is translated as CASSLVAANPYEQYF.